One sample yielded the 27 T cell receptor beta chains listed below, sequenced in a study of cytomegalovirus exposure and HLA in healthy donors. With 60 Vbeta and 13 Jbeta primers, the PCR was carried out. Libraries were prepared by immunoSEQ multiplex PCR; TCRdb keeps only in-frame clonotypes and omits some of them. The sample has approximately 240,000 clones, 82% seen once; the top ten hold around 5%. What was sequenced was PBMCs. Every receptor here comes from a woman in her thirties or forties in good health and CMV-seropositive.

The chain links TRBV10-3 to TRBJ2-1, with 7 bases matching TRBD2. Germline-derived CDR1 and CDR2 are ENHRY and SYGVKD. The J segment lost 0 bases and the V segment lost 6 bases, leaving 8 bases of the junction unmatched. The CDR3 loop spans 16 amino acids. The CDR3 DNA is TGTGCCATCAGCAGACTAGCCCTGAGCTCCTACAATGAGCAGTTCTTC. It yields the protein CAISRLALSSYNEQFF.

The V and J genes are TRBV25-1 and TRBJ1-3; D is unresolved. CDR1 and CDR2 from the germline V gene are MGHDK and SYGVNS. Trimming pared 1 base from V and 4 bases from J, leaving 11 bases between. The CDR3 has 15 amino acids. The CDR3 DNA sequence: TGTGCCAGCAGTGAATTTAACTCGGGGGGAAACACCATATATTTT. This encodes CASSEFNSGGNTIYF.

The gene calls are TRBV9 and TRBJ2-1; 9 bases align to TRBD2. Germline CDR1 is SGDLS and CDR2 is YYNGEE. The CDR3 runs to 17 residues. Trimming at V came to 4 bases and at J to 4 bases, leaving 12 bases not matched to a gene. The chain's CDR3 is CASSLTALAGPYNEQFF. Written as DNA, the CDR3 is TGTGCCAGCAGCTTAACAGCCCTAGCGGGGCCTTACAATGAGCAGTTCTTC.

CDR3: CAWSPGLWNTEAFF. The CDR3 region has the DNA TGTGCCTGGAGTCCTGGACTATGGAACACTGAAGCTTTCTTT. The V and J genes are TRBV30 and TRBJ1-1; D uncertain. Trimming took 2 bases from V and 1 from J, leaving 11 bases between them. The germline V gene encodes CDR1 GTSNPN and CDR2 SVGIG (reference sequence). This CDR3 is 14 amino acids long.

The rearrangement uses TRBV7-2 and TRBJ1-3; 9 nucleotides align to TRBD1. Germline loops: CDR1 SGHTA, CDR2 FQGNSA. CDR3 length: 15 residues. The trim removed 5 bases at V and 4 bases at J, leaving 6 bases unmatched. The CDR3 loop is CASSEQGAGGNTIYF. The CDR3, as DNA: TGTGCCAGCAGCGAACAGGGGGCAGGGGGAAACACCATATATTTT.

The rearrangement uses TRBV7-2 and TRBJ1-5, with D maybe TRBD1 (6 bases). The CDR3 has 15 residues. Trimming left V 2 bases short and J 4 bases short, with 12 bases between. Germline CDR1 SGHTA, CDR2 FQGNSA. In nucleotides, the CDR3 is TGTGCCAGCAGCTTAAGGGGGGGAATGAATCAGCCCCAGCATTTT. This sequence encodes CASSLRGGMNQPQHF.

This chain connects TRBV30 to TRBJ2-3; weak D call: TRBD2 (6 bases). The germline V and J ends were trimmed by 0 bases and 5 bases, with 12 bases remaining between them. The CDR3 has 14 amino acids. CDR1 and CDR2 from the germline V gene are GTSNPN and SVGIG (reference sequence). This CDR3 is CAWSVPGVGDTQYF. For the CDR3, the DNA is TGTGCCTGGAGTGTACCGGGAGTAGGAGATACGCAGTATTTT.

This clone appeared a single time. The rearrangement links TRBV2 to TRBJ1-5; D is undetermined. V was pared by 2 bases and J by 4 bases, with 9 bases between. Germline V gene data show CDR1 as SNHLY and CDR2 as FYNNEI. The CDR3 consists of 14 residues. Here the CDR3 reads CASSERAGNQPQHF. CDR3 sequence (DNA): TGTGCCAGCAGTGAACGGGCGGGAAATCAGCCCCAGCATTTT.

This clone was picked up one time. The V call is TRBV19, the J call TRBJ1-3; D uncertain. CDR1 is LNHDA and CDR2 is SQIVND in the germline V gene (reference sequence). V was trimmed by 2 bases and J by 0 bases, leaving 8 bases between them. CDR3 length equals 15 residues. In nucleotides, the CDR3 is TGTGCCAGTAGTATACGCCGGAGCTCTGGAAACACCATATATTTT. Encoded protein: CASSIRRSSGNTIYF. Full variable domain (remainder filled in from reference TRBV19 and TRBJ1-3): DGGITQSPKYLFRKEGQNVTLSCEQNLNHDAMYWYRQDPGQGLRLIYYSQIVNDFQKGDIAEGYSVSREKKESFPLTVTSAQKNPTAFYLCASSIRRSSGNTIYFGEGSWLTVV.

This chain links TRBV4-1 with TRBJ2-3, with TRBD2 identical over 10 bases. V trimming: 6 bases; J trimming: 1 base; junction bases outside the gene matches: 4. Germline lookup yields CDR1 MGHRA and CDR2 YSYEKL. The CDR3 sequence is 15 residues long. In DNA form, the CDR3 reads TGCGCCAGCAGACTAACTAGCGGGGGCACAGATACGCAGTATTTT. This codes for CASRLTSGGTDTQYF.

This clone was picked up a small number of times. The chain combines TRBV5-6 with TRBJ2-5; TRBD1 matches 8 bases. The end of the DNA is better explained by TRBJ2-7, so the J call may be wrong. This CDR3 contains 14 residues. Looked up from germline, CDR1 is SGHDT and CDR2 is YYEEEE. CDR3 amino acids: CASSWRTGSYEQYF. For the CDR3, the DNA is TGTGCCAGCAGCTGGAGGACAGGGTCCTACGAGCAGTACTTC.

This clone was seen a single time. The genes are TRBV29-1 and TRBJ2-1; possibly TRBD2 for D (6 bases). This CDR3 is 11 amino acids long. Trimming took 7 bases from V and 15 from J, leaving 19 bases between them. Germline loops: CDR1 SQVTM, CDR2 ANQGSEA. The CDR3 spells CSAQLGGDPFF. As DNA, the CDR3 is TGCAGCGCCCAATTGGGGGGAGATCCGTTCTTC.

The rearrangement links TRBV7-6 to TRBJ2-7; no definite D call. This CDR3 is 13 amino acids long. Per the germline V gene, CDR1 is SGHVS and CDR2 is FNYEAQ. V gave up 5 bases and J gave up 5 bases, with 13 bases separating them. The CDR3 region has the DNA TGTGCCAGCAGCCCTTCTCTAGGCCACGAGCAGTACTTC. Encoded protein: CASSPSLGHEQYF.

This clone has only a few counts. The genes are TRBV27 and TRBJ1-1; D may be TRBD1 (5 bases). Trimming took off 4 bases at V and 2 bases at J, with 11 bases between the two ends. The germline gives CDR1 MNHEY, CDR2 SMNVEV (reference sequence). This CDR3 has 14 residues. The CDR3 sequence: CASSWRGPNTEAFF. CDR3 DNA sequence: TGTGCCAGCAGTTGGAGGGGCCCAAACACTGAAGCTTTCTTT.

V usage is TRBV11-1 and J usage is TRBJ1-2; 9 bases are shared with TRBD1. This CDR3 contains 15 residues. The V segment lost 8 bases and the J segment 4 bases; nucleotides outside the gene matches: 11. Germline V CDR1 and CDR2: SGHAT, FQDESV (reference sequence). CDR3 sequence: CASAPGQGSPYGYTF. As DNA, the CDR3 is TGTGCCAGCGCCCCGGGACAGGGCTCTCCCTATGGCTACACCTTC.

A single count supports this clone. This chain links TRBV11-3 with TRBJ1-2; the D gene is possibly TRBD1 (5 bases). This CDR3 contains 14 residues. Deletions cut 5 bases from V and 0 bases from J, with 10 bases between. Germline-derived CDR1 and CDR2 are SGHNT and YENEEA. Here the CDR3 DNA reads TGTGCCAGCAGCCCCCGGGACTCTAACTATGGCTACACCTTC. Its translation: CASSPRDSNYGYTF.

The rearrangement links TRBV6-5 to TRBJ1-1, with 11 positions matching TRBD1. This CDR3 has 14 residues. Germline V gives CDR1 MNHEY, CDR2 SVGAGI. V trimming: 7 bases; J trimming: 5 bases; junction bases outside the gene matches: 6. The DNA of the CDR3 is TGTGCCAGCACGGACAGGGGGCGGGAAACTGAAGCTTTCTTT. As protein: CASTDRGRETEAFF.

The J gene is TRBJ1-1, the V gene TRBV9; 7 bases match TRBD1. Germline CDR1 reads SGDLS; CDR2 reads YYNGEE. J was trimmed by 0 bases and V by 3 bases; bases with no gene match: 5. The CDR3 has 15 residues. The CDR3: CASSASGQLNTEAFF. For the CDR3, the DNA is TGTGCCAGCAGCGCATCGGGACAGTTGAACACTGAAGCTTTCTTT.

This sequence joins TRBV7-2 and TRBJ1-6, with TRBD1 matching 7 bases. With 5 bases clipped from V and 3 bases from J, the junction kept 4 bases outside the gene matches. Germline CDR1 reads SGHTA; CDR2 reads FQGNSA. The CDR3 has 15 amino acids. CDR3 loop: CASSSRDSYNSPLHF. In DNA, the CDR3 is TGTGCCAGCAGCAGCCGGGACAGCTATAATTCACCCCTCCACTTT.

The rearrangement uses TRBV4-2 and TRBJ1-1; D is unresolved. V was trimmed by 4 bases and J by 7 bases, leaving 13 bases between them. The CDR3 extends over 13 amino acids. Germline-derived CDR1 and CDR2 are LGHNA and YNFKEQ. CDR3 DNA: TGTGCCAGCAGCCTTCCTGCTAATGGTGAAGCTTTCTTT. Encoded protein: CASSLPANGEAFF.

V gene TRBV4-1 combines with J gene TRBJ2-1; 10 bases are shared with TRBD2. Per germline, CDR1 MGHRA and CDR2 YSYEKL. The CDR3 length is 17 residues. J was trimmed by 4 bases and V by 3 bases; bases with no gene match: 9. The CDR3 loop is CASSQTLTSGPYNEQFF. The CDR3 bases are TGCGCCAGCAGCCAGACTCTGACTAGCGGGCCTTACAATGAGCAGTTCTTC.

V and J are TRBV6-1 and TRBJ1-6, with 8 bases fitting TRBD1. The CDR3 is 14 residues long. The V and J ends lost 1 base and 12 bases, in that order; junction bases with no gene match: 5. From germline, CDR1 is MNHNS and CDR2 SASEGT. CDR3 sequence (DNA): TGTGCCAGCAGTGAAGGGACAGGGCTCGGACCCCTCCACTTT. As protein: CASSEGTGLGPLHF.

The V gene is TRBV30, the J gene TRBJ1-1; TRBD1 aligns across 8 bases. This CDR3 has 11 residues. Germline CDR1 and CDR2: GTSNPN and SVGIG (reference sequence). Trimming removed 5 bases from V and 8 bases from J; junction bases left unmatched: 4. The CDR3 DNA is TGTGCCTGGGGACAGGGTGGGGAAGCTTTCTTT. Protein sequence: CAWGQGGEAFF.

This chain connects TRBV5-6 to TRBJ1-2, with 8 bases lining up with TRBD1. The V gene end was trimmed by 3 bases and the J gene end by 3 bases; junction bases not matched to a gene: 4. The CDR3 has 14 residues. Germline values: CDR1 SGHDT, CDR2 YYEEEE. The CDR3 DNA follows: TGTGCCAGCAGCTCGACAGGGGATGACTATGGCTACACCTTC. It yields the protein CASSSTGDDYGYTF.

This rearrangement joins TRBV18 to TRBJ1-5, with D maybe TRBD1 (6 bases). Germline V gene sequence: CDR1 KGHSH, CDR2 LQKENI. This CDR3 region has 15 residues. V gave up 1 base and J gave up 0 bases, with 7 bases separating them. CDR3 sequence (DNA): TGTGCCAGCTCACCACAGGGGGATAGCAATCAGCCCCAGCATTTT. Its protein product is CASSPQGDSNQPQHF.

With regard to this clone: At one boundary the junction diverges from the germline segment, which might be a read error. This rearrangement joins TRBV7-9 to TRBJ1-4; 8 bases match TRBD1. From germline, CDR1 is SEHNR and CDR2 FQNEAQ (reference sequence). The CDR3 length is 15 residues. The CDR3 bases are TGTTCCAGCAGCGTGGACAGGGTTACTAATGAAAAACTGTTTTTT. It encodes CSSSVDRVTNEKLFF.

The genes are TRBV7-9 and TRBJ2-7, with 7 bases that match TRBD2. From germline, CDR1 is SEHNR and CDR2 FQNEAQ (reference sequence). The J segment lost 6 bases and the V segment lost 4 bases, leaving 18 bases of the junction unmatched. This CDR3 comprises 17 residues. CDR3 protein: CASSSAASGPPDSEQYF. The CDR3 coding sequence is TGTGCCAGCAGCTCCGCAGCTAGCGGCCCACCGGATTCCGAGCAGTACTTC.